The 9 T cell receptor beta chains below come from one sample, sequenced in a study of blood T cells in healthy people across ages. PCR was performed a second time for about 7 to 12 cycles using a sample-barcoded 5' primer and a J-beta primer mix. TCRdb re-called the 5' RACE reads through MiXCR, storing one row per CDR3 protein. The sample records more than 900,000 distinct CDR3 sequences, 20% to 25% being singletons. Another study also made use of these data, one on T cells of mothers and their children.

The sequenced material came from blood. The receptors here all came from a girl aged 2 to 10 in good health.

CDR3 region: CASSIGSNEQFF. Written as DNA, the CDR3 is TGTGCCAGCAGTATCGGGAGTAATGAGCAGTTCTTC. The V and J genes are TRBV28 and TRBJ2-1, with D perhaps matching TRBD2 (6 bases). The CDR3 has 12 residues. CDR1 is MDHEN, CDR2 SYDVKM, per germline. V was shortened by 5 bases and J by 7 bases, with 9 bases between the two germline ends. Looking up the rest from reference TRBV28 and TRBJ2-1 gives the full variable domain: DVKVTQSSRYLVKRTGEKVFLECVQDMDHENMFWYRQDPGLGLRLIYFSYDVKMKEKGDIPEGYSVSREKKERFSLILESASTNQTSMYLCASSIGSNEQFFGPGTRLTVL.

This clonotype was detected only a few times. In DNA form, the CDR3 reads TGCAGCGTTGAAGATCTACATGGCTACACCTTC. As protein: CSVEDLHGYTF. This sequence joins TRBV29-1 and TRBJ1-2; D is unresolved. The V end was cut by 0 bases, the J end by 6 bases, with 5 bases between. CDR1 is SQVTM, CDR2 ANQGSEA, per germline. The CDR3 is 11 amino acids. The complete variable domain, with remaining parts taken from reference TRBV29-1 and TRBJ1-2, reads SAVISQKPSRDICQRGTSLTIQCQVDSQVTMMFWYRQQPGQSLTLIATANQGSEATYESGFVIDKFPISRPNLTFSTLTVSNMSPEDSSIYLCSVEDLHGYTFGSGTRLTVV.

V usage is TRBV29-1 and J usage is TRBJ2-2; TRBD2 agrees at 8 bases. Germline V CDR1 and CDR2: SQVTM, ANQGSEA. The junction had 10 bases not matched to a gene; V was cut back by 6 bases and J by 1 base. This CDR3 contains 16 residues. In nucleotides, the CDR3 is TGCAGCGTCCCCAGGAGTAGCGGGATGAACACCGGGGAGCTGTTTTTT. Its protein product is CSVPRSSGMNTGELFF.

A few counts support this clonotype. V gene TRBV3-1 combines with J gene TRBJ2-7; no firm D call. The V end lost 11 bases, the J end lost 3 bases, and 14 bases lay between the germline ends. Germline CDR1 is LGHDT and CDR2 is YNNKEL (reference sequence). This CDR3 spans 12 amino acids. The CDR3 DNA sequence: TGTGCCCTAGTCGGTCTTAACTACGAGCAGTACTTC. Protein: CALVGLNYEQYF.

The CDR3 loop reads CASLDSSVPDTQYF. The CDR3 region has the DNA TGCGCCAGCTTGGACTCTAGCGTGCCAGATACGCAGTATTTT. The V and J genes are TRBV5-1 and TRBJ2-3; D may be TRBD2 (6 bases). Germline assignment: CDR1 SGHRS and CDR2 YFSETQ. The CDR3 is 14 residues long. Trimming left V 7 bases short and J 4 bases short, with 16 bases between.

The count of this clonotype is one. This chain joins TRBV6-1 and TRBJ2-5, with 8 bases aligning to TRBD1. The end of the DNA fits TRBJ2-1 better, so the J call may be wrong. CDR3 length: 16 residues. In germline, CDR1 is MNHNS, CDR2 SASEGT. The CDR3 region has the DNA TGTGCCAGCAGACAAGACAGGGGACTTAGCTACAATGAGCAGTTCTTC. It encodes CASRQDRGLSYNEQFF.

This clonotype occurred a few times. The rearrangement uses TRBV4-3 and TRBJ2-7; no reliable D call. The CDR3 is 16 amino acids. Per the germline V gene, CDR1 is LGHNA and CDR2 is YSLEER. Deletions cut 4 bases from V and 3 bases from J, with 19 bases between. Written as DNA, the CDR3 is TGCGCCAGCAGCCCCTTACATTACATAGAAATCTACGAGCAGTACTTC. The encoded protein is CASSPLHYIEIYEQYF.

The gene calls are TRBV7-9 and TRBJ1-3; D unresolved. The V end was cut by 6 bases, the J end by 11 bases, with 20 bases between. The CDR3 length is 14 residues. Germline CDR1 is SEHNR and CDR2 is FQNEAQ (reference sequence). In nucleotides, the CDR3 is TGTGCCAGCAGTCGGAACCACGTATGGAGTCCCATATATTTT. Amino acid sequence: CASSRNHVWSPIYF.

The CDR3 is CASSYSSPSPDTQYF. In nucleotides, the CDR3 is TGTGCCAGCAGTTACTCCAGCCCCTCCCCAGATACGCAGTATTTT. The rearrangement uses TRBV6-5 and TRBJ2-3; D gene unclear. This CDR3 comprises 15 residues. The germline V and J ends were trimmed by 0 bases and 4 bases, with 11 bases remaining between them. The germline gives CDR1 MNHEY, CDR2 SVGAGI.